The text below deals with one T cell receptor beta chain. These data originate in a study of immune characterization of retroperitoneal liposarcoma. TCRdb called the PCR reads again in MiXCR, with one record for every CDR3 protein. Among roughly 10,000 distinct CDR3 sequences, 25% to 35% were seen once, and the ten largest hold about 7.7%. V gave up 4 bases and J gave up 7 bases; unmatched junction bases: 11. This CDR3 has 17 residues. CDR1 and CDR2 (germline): SGHNT, YYREEE (reference sequence). The rearrangement joins TRBV5-4 to TRBJ1-4, with 12 nucleotides matching TRBD1. The source is a male donor with retroperitoneal liposarcoma. Material: tumor tissue. In nucleotides, the CDR3 is TGTGCCAGCAGCATTAGGGACAGGGGGCGCCTCGGTGAAAAACTGTTTTTT. Residues: CASSIRDRGRLGEKLFF.